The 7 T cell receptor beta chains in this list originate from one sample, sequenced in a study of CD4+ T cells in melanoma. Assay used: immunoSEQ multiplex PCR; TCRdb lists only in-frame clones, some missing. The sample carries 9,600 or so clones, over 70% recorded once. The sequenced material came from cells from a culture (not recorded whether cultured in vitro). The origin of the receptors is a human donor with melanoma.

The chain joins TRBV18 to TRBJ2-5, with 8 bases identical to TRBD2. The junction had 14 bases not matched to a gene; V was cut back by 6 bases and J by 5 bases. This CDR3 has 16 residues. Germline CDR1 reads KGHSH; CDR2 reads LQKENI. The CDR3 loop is CASSGAILRGGETQYF. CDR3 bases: TGTGCCAGCTCCGGGGCAATTCTTCGGGGGGGCGAGACCCAGTACTTC.

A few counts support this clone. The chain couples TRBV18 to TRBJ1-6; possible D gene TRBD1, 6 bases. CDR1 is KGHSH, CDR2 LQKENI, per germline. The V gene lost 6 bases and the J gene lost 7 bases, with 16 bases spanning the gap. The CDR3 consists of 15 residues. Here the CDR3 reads CASSWGQGQNSPLHF. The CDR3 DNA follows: TGTGCCAGCTCCTGGGGTCAGGGACAAAATTCACCCCTCCACTTT.

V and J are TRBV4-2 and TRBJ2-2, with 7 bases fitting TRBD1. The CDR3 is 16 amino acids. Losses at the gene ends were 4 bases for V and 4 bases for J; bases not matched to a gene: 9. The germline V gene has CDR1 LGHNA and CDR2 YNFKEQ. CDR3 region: CASSRRGQGITGELFF. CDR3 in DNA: TGTGCCAGCAGCCGAAGGGGGCAGGGAATCACCGGGGAGCTGTTTTTT.

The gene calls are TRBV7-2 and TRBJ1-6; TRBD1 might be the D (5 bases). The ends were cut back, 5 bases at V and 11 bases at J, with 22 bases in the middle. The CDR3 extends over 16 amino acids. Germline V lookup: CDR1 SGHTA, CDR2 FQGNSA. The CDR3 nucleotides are TGTGCCAGCAGCCAACCACGACAGACTGGGGGGACACCCCTCCACTTT. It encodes CASSQPRQTGGTPLHF.

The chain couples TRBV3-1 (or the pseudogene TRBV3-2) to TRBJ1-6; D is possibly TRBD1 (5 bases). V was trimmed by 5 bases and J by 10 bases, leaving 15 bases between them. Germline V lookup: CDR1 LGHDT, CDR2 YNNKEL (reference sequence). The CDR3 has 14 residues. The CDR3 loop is CASSRGALWSPLHF. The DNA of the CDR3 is TGTGCCAGCAGCAGGGGAGCCCTCTGGTCACCCCTCCACTTT.

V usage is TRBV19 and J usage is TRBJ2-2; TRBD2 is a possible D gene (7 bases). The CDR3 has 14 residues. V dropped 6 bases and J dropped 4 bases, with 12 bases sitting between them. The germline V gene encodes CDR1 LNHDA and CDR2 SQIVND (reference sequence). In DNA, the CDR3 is TGTGCCAGTAGGGGGCGGGGGCGCACCGGGGAGCTGTTTTTT. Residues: CASRGRGRTGELFF.

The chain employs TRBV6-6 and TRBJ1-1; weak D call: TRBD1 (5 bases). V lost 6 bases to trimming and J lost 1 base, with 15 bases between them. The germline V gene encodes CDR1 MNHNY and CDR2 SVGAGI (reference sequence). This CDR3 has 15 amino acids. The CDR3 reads CASRQPGQTNTEAFF. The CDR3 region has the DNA TGTGCCAGCAGGCAGCCAGGGCAGACGAACACTGAAGCTTTCTTT.